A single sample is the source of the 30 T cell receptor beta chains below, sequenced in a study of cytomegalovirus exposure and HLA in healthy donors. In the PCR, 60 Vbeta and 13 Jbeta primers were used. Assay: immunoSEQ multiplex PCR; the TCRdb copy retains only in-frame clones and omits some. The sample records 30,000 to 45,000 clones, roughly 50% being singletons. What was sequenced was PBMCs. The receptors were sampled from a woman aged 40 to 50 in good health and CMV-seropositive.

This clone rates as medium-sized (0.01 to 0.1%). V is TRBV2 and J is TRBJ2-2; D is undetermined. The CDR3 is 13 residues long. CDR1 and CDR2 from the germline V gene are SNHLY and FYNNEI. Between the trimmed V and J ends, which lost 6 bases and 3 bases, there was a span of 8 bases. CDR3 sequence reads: CASRDRDTGELFF. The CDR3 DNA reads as TGTGCCAGCAGAGACCGGGACACCGGGGAGCTGTTTTTT.

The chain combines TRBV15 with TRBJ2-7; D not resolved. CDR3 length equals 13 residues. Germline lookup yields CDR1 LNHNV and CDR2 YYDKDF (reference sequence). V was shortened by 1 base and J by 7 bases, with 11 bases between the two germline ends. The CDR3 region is CATSRAVDREQYF. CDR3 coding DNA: TGTGCCACCAGCAGAGCCGTAGATCGGGAGCAGTACTTC.

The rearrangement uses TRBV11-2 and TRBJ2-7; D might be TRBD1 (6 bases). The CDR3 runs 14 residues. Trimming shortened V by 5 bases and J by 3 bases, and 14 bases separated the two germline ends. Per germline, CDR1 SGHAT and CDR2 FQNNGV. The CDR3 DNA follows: TGTGCCAGCAGCCTATATGACAGGCTCTACGAGCAGTACTTC. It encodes CASSLYDRLYEQYF.

CDR3 residues: CASSLDPPPYEQYF. CDR3 in DNA: TGTGCCAGCAGCTTAGACCCCCCTCCTTACGAGCAGTACTTC. This chain connects TRBV11-2 to TRBJ2-7, with no clear D. Germline assignment: CDR1 SGHAT and CDR2 FQNNGV. This CDR3 is 14 amino acids long. The V gene lost 0 bases and the J gene lost 4 bases, with 10 bases spanning the gap.

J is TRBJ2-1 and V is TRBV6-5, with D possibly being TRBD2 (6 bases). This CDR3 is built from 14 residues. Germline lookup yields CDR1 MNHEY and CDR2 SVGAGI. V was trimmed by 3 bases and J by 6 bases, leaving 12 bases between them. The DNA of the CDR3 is TGTGCCAGCAGTTATCAACTGGGGGGCAATGAGCAGTTCTTC. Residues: CASSYQLGGNEQFF.

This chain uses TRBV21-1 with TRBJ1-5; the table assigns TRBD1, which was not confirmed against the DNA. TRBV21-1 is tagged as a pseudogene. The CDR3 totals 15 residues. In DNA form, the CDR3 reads TGTGCCAGCAGCAAAGAGGGACAATGGCGTCAGCCCCAGCATTTT. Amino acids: CASSKEGQWRQPQHF.

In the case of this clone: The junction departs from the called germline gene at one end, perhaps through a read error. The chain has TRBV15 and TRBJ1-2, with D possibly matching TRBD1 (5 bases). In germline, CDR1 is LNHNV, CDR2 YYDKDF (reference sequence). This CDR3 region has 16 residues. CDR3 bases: TGTGCCACCAACAGAGATTACGGGTGGGGCGACTATGGCTACACCTTC. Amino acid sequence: CATNRDYGWGDYGYTF.

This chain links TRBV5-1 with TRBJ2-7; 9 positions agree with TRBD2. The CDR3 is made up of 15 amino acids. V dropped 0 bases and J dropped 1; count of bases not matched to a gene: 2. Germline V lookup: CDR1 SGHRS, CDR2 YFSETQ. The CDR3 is CASSLASGASYEQYF. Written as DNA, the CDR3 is TGCGCCAGCAGCTTGGCTAGCGGGGCATCCTACGAGCAGTACTTC.

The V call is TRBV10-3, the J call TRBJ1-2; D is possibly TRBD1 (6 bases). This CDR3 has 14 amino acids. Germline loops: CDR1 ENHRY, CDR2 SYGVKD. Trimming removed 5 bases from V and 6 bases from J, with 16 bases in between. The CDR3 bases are TGTGCCATCAGTAGGCCGGACAGATATAATGGCTACACCTTC. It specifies CAISRPDRYNGYTF.

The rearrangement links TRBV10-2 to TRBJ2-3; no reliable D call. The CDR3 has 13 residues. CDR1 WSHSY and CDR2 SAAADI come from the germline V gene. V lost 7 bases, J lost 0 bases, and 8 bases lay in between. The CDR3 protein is CASTVFSTDTQYF. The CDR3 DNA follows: TGCGCCAGCACAGTTTTCAGCACAGATACGCAGTATTTT.

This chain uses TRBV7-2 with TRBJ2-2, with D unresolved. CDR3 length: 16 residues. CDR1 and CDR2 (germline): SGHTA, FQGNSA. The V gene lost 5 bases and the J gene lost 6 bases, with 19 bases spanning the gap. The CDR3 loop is CASSPSRFSWAGELFF. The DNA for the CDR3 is TGTGCCAGCAGCCCCTCAAGATTTAGCTGGGCCGGGGAGCTGTTTTTT.

CDR3 region: CASSLQGMIGSPLHF. The CDR3 region has the DNA TGTGCCAGCAGCTTGCAGGGGATGATCGGTTCACCCCTCCACTTT. The chain links TRBV7-3 to TRBJ1-6, with D maybe TRBD1 (6 bases). From germline, CDR1 is SGHTA and CDR2 FQGTGA. The CDR3 is 15 amino acids. The germline V and J ends were trimmed by 3 bases and 9 bases, with 15 bases remaining between them.

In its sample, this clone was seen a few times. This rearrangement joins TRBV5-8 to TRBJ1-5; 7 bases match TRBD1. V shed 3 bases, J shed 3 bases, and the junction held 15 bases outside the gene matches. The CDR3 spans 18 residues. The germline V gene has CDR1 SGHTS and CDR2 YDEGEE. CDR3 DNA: TGTGCCAGCAGCTCCAAATTAGGGACAGCAAGAGTCAATCAGCCCCAGCATTTT. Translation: CASSSKLGTARVNQPQHF.

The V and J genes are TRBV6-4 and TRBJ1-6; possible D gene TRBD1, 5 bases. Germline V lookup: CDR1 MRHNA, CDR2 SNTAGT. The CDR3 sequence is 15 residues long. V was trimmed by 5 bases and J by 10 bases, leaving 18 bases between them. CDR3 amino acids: CASSFSQGGESPLHF. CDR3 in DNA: TGTGCCAGCAGTTTTTCCCAGGGTGGAGAGTCACCCCTCCACTTT.

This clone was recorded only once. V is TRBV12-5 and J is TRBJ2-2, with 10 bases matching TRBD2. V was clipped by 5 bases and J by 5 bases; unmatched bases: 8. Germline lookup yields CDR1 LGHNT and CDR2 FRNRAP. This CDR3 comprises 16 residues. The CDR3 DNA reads TGTGCTAGTGGTCCCACCCCTAGCGGGAGAACCGGGGAGCTGTTTTTT. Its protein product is CASGPTPSGRTGELFF.

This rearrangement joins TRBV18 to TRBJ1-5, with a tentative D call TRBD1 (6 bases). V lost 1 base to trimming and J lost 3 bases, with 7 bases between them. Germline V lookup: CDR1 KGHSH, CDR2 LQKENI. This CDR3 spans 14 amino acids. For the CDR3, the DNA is TGTGCCAGCTCACCACAGGGGGACAATCAGCCCCAGCATTTT. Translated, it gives CASSPQGDNQPQHF. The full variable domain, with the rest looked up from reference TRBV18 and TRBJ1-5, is NAGVMQNPRHLVRRRGQEARLRCSPMKGHSHVYWYRQLPEEGLKFMVYLQKENIIDESGMPKERFSAEFPKEGPSILRIQQVVRGDSAAYFCASSPQGDNQPQHFGDGTRLSIL.

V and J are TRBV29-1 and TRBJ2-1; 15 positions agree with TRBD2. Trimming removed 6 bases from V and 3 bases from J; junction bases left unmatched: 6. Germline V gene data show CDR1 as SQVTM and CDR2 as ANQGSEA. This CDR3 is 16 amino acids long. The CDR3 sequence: CSVAGTSGGFYNEQFF. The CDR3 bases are TGCAGCGTAGCCGGGACTAGCGGGGGGTTCTACAATGAGCAGTTCTTC.

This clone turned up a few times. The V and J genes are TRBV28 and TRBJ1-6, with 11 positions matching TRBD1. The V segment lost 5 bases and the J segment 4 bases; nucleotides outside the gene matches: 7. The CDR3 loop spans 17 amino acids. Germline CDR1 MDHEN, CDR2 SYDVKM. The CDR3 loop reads CASSPRGQGDYNSPLHF. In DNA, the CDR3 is TGTGCCAGCAGTCCTAGGGGACAGGGGGATTATAATTCACCCCTCCACTTT.

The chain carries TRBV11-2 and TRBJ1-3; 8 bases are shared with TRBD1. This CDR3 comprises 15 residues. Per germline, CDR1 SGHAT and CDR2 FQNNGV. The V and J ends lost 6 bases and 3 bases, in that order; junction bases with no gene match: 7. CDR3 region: CASRQQGGGGNTIYF. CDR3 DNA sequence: TGTGCCAGCAGGCAACAGGGGGGTGGTGGAAACACCATATATTTT.

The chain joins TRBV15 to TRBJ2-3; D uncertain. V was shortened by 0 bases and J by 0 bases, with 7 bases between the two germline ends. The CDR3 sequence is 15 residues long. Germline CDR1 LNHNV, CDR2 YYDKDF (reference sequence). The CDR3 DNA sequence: TGTGCCACCAGCAGAGATCCACAAAGCACAGATACGCAGTATTTT. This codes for CATSRDPQSTDTQYF. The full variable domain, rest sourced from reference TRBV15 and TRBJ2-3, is DAMVIQNPRYQVTQFGKPVTLSCSQTLNHNVMYWYQQKSSQAPKLLFHYYDKDFNNEADTPDNFQSRRPNTSFCFLDIRSPGLGDTAMYLCATSRDPQSTDTQYFGPGTRLTVL.

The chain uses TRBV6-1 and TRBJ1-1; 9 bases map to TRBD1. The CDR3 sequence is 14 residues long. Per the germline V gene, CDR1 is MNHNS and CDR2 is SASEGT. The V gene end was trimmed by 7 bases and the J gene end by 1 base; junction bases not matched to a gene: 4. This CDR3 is CASMIQGANTEAFF. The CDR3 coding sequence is TGTGCCAGCATGATACAGGGGGCGAACACTGAAGCTTTCTTT.

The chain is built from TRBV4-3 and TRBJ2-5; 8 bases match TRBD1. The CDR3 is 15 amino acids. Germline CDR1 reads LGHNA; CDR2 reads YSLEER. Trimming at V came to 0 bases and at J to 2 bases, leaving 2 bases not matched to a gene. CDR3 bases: TGCGCCAGCAGCCAAGACGGGACAGGACAAGAGACCCAGTACTTC. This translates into CASSQDGTGQETQYF.

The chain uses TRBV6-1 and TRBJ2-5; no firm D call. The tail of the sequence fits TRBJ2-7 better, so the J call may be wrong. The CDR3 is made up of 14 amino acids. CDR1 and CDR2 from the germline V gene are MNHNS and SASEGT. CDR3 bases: TGTGCCAGCACCCCGGATACAGTAACCTACGAGCAGTACTTC. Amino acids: CASTPDTVTYEQYF.

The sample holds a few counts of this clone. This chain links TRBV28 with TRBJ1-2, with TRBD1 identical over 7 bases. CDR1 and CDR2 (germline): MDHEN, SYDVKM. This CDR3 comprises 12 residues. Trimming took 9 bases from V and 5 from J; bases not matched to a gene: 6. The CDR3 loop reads CASNRGYYGYTF. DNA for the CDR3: TGTGCCAGTAACAGGGGATATTATGGCTACACCTTC.

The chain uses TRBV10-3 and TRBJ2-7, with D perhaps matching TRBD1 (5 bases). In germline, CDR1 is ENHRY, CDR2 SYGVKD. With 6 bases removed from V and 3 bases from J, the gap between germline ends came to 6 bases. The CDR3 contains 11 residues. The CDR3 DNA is TGTGCCATCAGGCAGGGCTACGAGCAGTACTTC. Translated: CAIRQGYEQYF.

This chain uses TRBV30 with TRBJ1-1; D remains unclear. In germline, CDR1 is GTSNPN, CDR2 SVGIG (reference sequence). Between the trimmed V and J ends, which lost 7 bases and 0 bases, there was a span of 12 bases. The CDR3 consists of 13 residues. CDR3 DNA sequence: TGTGCCTTATCGACAACCATGAACACTGAAGCTTTCTTT. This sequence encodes CALSTTMNTEAFF.

CDR3 protein: CASSAGDSGSYEQYF. DNA for the CDR3: TGCGCCAGCAGCGCCGGGGACAGTGGCTCCTACGAGCAGTACTTC. This chain uses TRBV5-1 with TRBJ2-7, with 7 bases aligning to TRBD1. The V segment lost 4 bases and the J segment 0 bases; nucleotides outside the gene matches: 7. The CDR3 has 15 residues. Germline CDR1 and CDR2: SGHRS and YFSETQ. Based on the CDR3 plus reference TRBV5-1 and TRBJ2-7, the full variable domain is KAGVTQTPRYLIKTRGQQVTLSCSPISGHRSVSWYQQTPGQGLQFLFEYFSETQRNKGNFPGRFSGRQFSNSRSEMNVSTLELGDSALYLCASSAGDSGSYEQYFGPGTRLTVT.

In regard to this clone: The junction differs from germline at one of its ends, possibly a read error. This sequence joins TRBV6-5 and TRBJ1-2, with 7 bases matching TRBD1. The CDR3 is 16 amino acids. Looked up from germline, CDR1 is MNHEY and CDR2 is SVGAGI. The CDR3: CASSYSKAPGTATKSF. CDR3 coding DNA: TGTGCCAGCAGTTACTCGAAAGCACCCGGGACAGCCACAAAGAGCTTC.

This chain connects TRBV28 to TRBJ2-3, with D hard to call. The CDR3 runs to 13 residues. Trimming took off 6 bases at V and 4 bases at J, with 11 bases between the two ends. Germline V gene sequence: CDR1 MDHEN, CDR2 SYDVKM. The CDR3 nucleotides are TGTGCCAGCAGCAGCGCACAATCAGATACGCAGTATTTT. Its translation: CASSSAQSDTQYF.

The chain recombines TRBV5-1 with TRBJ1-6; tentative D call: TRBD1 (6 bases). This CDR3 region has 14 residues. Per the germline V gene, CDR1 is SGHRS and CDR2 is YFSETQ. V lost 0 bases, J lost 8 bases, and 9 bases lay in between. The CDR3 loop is CASSLVPGDSPLHF. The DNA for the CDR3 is TGCGCCAGCAGCTTGGTGCCAGGGGATTCACCCCTCCACTTT.